The clone carrying this TCR beta chain appeared once. This entry is derived from a study of blood T cell repertoires in COVID-19. The CDR3 is 16 residues long. Trimming stripped 2 bases from V and 0 bases from J, with 10 bases between. Germline assignment: CDR1 KGHDR and CDR2 SFDVKD. Original data processing: Amplified reference gene primers provided the basis for estimating nucleated cell counts. Profiled with immunoSEQ multiplex PCR; TCRdb holds only in-frame clones, not every one. V and J calls and clone size follow that table, whereas D and trimming were derived from the DNA. The sample has 110,000 to 150,000 clones; roughly 80% are singletons.

Sequenced input: PBMCs or T cells enriched from blood (not recorded which). This receptor was identified in a woman between 45 and 60 years old who had recovered from COVID-19. This chain links TRBV24-1 with TRBJ2-1; perhaps TRBD2 as D (5 bases). CDR3: CATSDSYGSSYNEQFF. As DNA, the CDR3 is TGTGCCACCAGTGATTCCTATGGGAGCTCCTACAATGAGCAGTTCTTC.